This passage covers 18 T cell receptor beta chains from one sample sequenced in a study of blood T cell repertoires in COVID-19. The assay was immunoSEQ multiplex PCR, and TCRdb's table has in-frame clones only and misses some. Among 180,000 or so clones listed, approximately 89% were seen once. Material for sequencing was peripheral blood. All receptors derive from a woman aged 55-75 years with acute or convalescent COVID-19.

The chain joins TRBV12-3 or TRBV12-4 to TRBJ1-2; D may be TRBD1 (5 bases). This CDR3 has 13 residues. Trimming took 5 bases from V and 4 from J, leaving 11 bases between them. As DNA, the CDR3 is TGTGCCAGCAGTCAGACAGAAAGCTATGGCTACACCTTC. Its translation: CASSQTESYGYTF.

The rearrangement joins TRBV19 to TRBJ2-3; TRBD2 aligns across 7 bases. Losses at the gene ends were 5 bases for V and 4 bases for J; bases not matched to a gene: 9. The CDR3 consists of 15 residues. Germline values: CDR1 LNHDA, CDR2 SQIVND (reference sequence). The CDR3 nucleotides read TGTGCCAGTAGTCGTATAAGCGGGACGGCAGATACGCAGTATTTT. Translation: CASSRISGTADTQYF.

This chain links TRBV12-3 or TRBV12-4 with TRBJ1-1; a weak D match, TRBD1 (6 bases). The CDR3 runs 13 residues. V shed 1 base and J shed 10 bases, with 13 bases lying between them. In DNA, the CDR3 is TGTGCCAGCAGTTTAGAGGCAGGGGCGACAGCTTTCTTT. Protein: CASSLEAGATAFF.

The J gene is TRBJ2-2, the V gene TRBV5-4, with no clear D. This CDR3 is built from 11 residues. Trimming removed 2 bases at V and 7 bases at J, with 3 bases between. CDR1 is SGHNT, CDR2 YYREEE, per germline (reference sequence). The CDR3 region is CASSFGGELFF. For the CDR3, the DNA is TGTGCCAGCAGCTTCGGCGGGGAGCTGTTTTTT. Together with reference TRBV5-4 and TRBJ2-2, the CDR3 gives the full variable domain: ETGVTQSPTHLIKTRGQQVTLRCSSQSGHNTVSWYQQALGQGPQFIFQYYREEENGRGNFPPRFSGLQFPNYSSELNVNALELDDSALYLCASSFGGELFFGEGSRLTVL.

The rearrangement uses TRBV6-1 and TRBJ1-3, with D perhaps TRBD1 (5 bases). CDR3 size: 13 residues. Per germline, CDR1 MNHNS and CDR2 SASEGT. Trimming stripped 2 bases from V and 8 bases from J, with 10 bases between. The CDR3 nucleotides are TGTGCCAGCAGTGAAAGATGGGGGGACACCATATATTTT. This sequence encodes CASSERWGDTIYF.

This clone was observed a single time. The chain carries TRBV6-5 and TRBJ2-3; TRBD2 is a possible D gene (5 bases). The CDR3 is made up of 13 amino acids. The V gene's germline CDR1 is MNHEY and CDR2 SVGAGI. Trimming took 10 bases from V and 2 from J, leaving 13 bases between them. Written as DNA, the CDR3 is TGTGCCAACCGGAGGCTCCCCACAGATACGCAGTATTTT. Translation: CANRRLPTDTQYF.

CDR3 DNA: TGCGCCAGCAGCCAATTAACCGACAGGCATGGCTACACCTTC. Protein sequence: CASSQLTDRHGYTF. The V call is TRBV4-1, the J call TRBJ1-2; D is possibly TRBD1 (6 bases). This CDR3 contains 14 residues. Germline assignment: CDR1 MGHRA and CDR2 YSYEKL. Trimming cost V 2 bases and J 6 bases, with 13 bases left between them.

The genes are TRBV5-5 and TRBJ2-7; 9 bases map to TRBD1. This CDR3 comprises 15 residues. The V segment lost 4 bases and the J segment 1 base; nucleotides outside the gene matches: 6. The germline V gene has CDR1 SGHKS and CDR2 YYEKEE (reference sequence). The CDR3, as DNA: TGTGCCAGCAGCACCGGACAGGGGCCTTCCTACGAGCAGTACTTC. Encoded protein: CASSTGQGPSYEQYF.

The count of this clone is one. The genes are TRBV7-3 and TRBJ1-6; a weak D match, TRBD1 (6 bases). V gave up 5 bases and J gave up 10 bases, with 15 bases separating them. The germline CDR1 and CDR2 sequences are SGHTA and FQGTGA. This CDR3 comprises 14 residues. The CDR3 loop is CASSANRAGSPLHF. In DNA, the CDR3 is TGTGCCAGCAGCGCCAACAGGGCGGGCTCACCCCTCCACTTT.

The count of this clone is one. V gene TRBV28 combines with J gene TRBJ1-4; perhaps TRBD1 as D (5 bases). The CDR3 spans 14 residues. V lost 7 bases and J 7 bases, leaving 16 bases between the germline ends. Germline CDR1 and CDR2: MDHEN and SYDVKM. CDR3 bases: TGTGCCAGCACCCCGCGGGGGGAGGGTGAAAAACTGTTTTTT. Protein: CASTPRGEGEKLFF.

The chain carries TRBV24-1 and TRBJ1-4; 11 bases fit TRBD1. V dropped 4 bases and J dropped 8; count of bases not matched to a gene: 8. Germline assignment: CDR1 KGHDR and CDR2 SFDVKD. The length of the CDR3 is 16 residues. As DNA, the CDR3 is TGTGCCACCAGTGACTACACCGGGACAGGGGGGGAAAAACTGTTTTTT. This gives the protein CATSDYTGTGGEKLFF.

This chain links TRBV3-1 (or the pseudogene TRBV3-2) with TRBJ2-7, with a tentative D call TRBD1 (5 bases). Germline V CDR1 and CDR2: LGHDT, YNNKEL (reference sequence). This CDR3 is built from 15 residues. Trimming took 4 bases from V and 9 from J, leaving 22 bases between them. The CDR3 DNA follows: TGTGCCAGCAGCCTATCTGGGGCTCTACACTATGTGCAGTACTTC. Translated, it gives CASSLSGALHYVQYF.

The sample holds a few counts of this clone. The V and J genes are TRBV18 and TRBJ1-5; D not resolved. The CDR3 is made up of 12 amino acids. Germline CDR1 and CDR2: KGHSH and LQKENI. Between the trimmed V and J ends, which lost 5 bases and 7 bases, there was a span of 9 bases. CDR3 residues: CASSNPSQPQHF. Here the CDR3 DNA reads TGTGCCAGCTCAAACCCAAGCCAGCCCCAGCATTTT.

The rearrangement links TRBV2 to TRBJ1-5; perhaps TRBD1 as D (5 bases). CDR1 and CDR2 (germline): SNHLY, FYNNEI. The CDR3 covers 14 residues. V shed 6 bases and J shed 3 bases, with 12 bases lying between them. CDR3 DNA: TGTGCCAGCAGGCCTGACAGATACAATCAGCCCCAGCATTTT. Its protein product is CASRPDRYNQPQHF.

In its sample, this clone was seen once. V gene TRBV3-1 (or the pseudogene TRBV3-2) combines with J gene TRBJ2-3; 10 positions agree with TRBD1. The CDR3 totals 17 residues. Germline assignment: CDR1 LGHDT and CDR2 YNNKEL (reference sequence). Unmatched junction bases numbered 13, after V lost 4 bases and J lost 6 bases. For the CDR3, the DNA is TGTGCCAGCAGCCCCCTCTTTTCAGGACAGGGGGTCGATACGCAGTATTTT. Translation gives CASSPLFSGQGVDTQYF.

V gene TRBV29-1 combines with J gene TRBJ2-1, with TRBD1 identical over 9 bases. With V trimmed by 8 bases and J by 3 bases, 11 bases remained unmatched. This CDR3 has 15 residues. Germline CDR1 reads SQVTM; CDR2 reads ANQGSEA. The CDR3 region has the DNA TGCAGCCTCCGGGGGGACAGGGTGGGCTACAATGAGCAGTTCTTC. Protein sequence: CSLRGDRVGYNEQFF.

In nucleotides, the CDR3 is TGTGCCAGCAGCGGGCCGGTGGAGGCCCCCGGGGATACGCAGTATTTT. This sequence encodes CASSGPVEAPGDTQYF. The J gene is TRBJ2-3, the V gene TRBV9, with D tentatively TRBD2 (5 bases). CDR1 and CDR2 from the germline V gene are SGDLS and YYNGEE. CDR3 size: 16 residues. Trimming pared 3 bases from V and 6 bases from J, leaving 20 bases between.

This clone has just one count. CDR3 protein: CASGRTRTGELFF. The CDR3 DNA is TGTGCTAGCGGGAGGACCCGCACCGGGGAGCTGTTTTTT. This chain links TRBV6-5 with TRBJ2-2; 10 bases fit TRBD2. Looked up from germline, CDR1 is MNHEY and CDR2 is SVGAGI. The CDR3 has 13 residues.